This is a list of T cell receptor beta chains from one sample in a study of T cells after posttransplantation cyclophosphamide. Clones were read by immunoSEQ multiplex PCR, and TCRdb kept only the in-frame ones, dropping some. The record shows 25,000 to 30,000 clones for this sample, with no singletons present. Sequencing was carried out using PBMCs. The origin of the receptors is a woman aged 55-69 years in good health, CMV-negative, and a related stem cell transplant donor. CDR3s include the opening cysteine and the closing phenylalanine or tryptophan. D genes are given only for firm matches. The size of a clone is reported for some rows only, either as once, few or many, or as a class for expanded clones.

TRBJ1-5 | many | TRBD1 | TRBV19 | TGTGCCAGTAGTATAGGGGCCGACAGGGTCTATAGCAATCAGCCCCAGCATTTT | CASSIGADRVYSNQPQHF
TRBJ1-6 | many | TRBD1 | TRBV7-2 | TGTGCCAGCAGCTTAGGGCAGGGGGAATATTCACCCCTCCACTTT | CASSLGQGEYSPLHF
TRBJ2-7 | many | . | TRBV9 | TGTGCCAGCAGCGTCGCGCGGAGCTACGAGCAGTACTTC | CASSVARSYEQYF
TRBJ1-6 | . | . | TRBV4-1 | TGCGCCAGCAGCCGGAACAGGGAATCCGATTCACCCCTCCACTTT | CASSRNRESDSPLHF
TRBJ1-2 | many | TRBD1 | TRBV7-8 | TGTGCCAGCAGCTTAGAAGGACAGGCGAGCTATGGCTACACCTTC | CASSLEGQASYGYTF
TRBJ2-1 | many | TRBD1 | TRBV5-1 | TGCGCCAGCAGCTTGGAGGGGGCCCGAACCAATGAGCAGTTCTTC | CASSLEGARTNEQFF
TRBJ1-2 | few | . | TRBV30 | TGTGCCTGGAACATAGAGGGTGCAGGGAAAAGTGGGGGCTACACCTTC | CAWNIEGAGKSGGYTF
TRBJ1-2 | many | . | TRBV19 | TGTGCCAGTAGTACTCGTACAGGGACTACAAACTATGGCTACACCTTC | CASSTRTGTTNYGYTF
TRBJ2-1 | many | . | TRBV25-1 | TGTGCCAGCAGCAATGTTGGGGGCCACGATGAGCAGTTCTTC | CASSNVGGHDEQFF
TRBJ1-3 | . | TRBD1 | TRBV12-3/TRBV12-4 | TGTGCCAGCAGCCGGGACAGGGCTGGAAACACCATATATTTT | CASSRDRAGNTIYF
TRBJ2-5 | many | TRBD1 | TRBV4-1 | TGCGCCAGCAGTCAACAGGGGGCTGTGGGAGAGACCCAGTACTTC | CASSQQGAVGETQYF
TRBJ2-1 | many | . | TRBV4-1 | TGCGCCAGCAGCCATAGGGGGGGCACCTACAATGAGCAGTTCTTC | CASSHRGGTYNEQFF
TRBJ2-4 | many | TRBD1 | TRBV5-5 | TGTGCCAGCAGCTTGCCCTGGACAGGGGGGGCGGTGGGCATTCAGTACTTC | CASSLPWTGGAVGIQYF
TRBJ1-1 | many | TRBD1 | TRBV10-2 | TGCGCCAGCGTAGACAGGGCCACTGAAGCTTTCTTT | CASVDRATEAFF
TRBJ2-7 | many | TRBD1 | TRBV18 | TGTGCCAGCTCACCATTTATCGGGACAGGGGCCCCCCACGAGCAGTACTTC | CASSPFIGTGAPHEQYF
TRBJ1-5 | . | TRBD1 | TRBV30 | TGTGCCTGGAGACCCGACAGGGACAATCAGCCCCAGCATTTT | CAWRPDRDNQPQHF
TRBJ2-5 | many | . | TRBV2 | TGTGCCAGCAGTGAAGGCCTAGCGCTCGAGACCCAGTACTTC | CASSEGLALETQYF
TRBJ1-5 | . | . | TRBV30 | TGTGCCTGGAGTGAAGGGGCAGATAATCAGCCCCAGCATTTT | CAWSEGADNQPQHF
TRBJ1-1 | . | . | TRBV12-3/TRBV12-4 | TGTGCCAGCAGCACTGTTAACACTGAAGCTTTCTTT | CASSTVNTEAFF
TRBJ1-2 | . | . | TRBV20-1 | TGCAGTGCTCCAACTCACTATGGCTACACCTTC | CSAPTHYGYTF
TRBJ2-5 | many | TRBD2 | TRBV10-1 | TGCGCCAGCAGTGAGAGCGGGGCTCAAGAGACCCAGTACTTC | CASSESGAQETQYF
TRBJ1-1 | many | TRBD1 | TRBV10-3 | TGTGCCATCAGCCAGACAGGGGGAAAAAACACTGAAGCTTTCTTT | CAISQTGGKNTEAFF
TRBJ1-1 | many | . | TRBV7-9 | TGTGCCAGCAGGTCAGGGAGGGGCGCAAACACTGAAGCTTTCTTT | CASRSGRGANTEAFF
TRBJ2-6 | few | . | TRBV5-6 | TGTGCCAGCAGCCTCCTGGACAAGTCTGGGGCCAACGTCCTGACTTTC | CASSLLDKSGANVLTF
TRBJ1-2 | many | TRBD1 | TRBV6-5 | TGTGCCAGCCGAAGGGGGCAAGGCTACACCTTC | CASRRGQGYTF